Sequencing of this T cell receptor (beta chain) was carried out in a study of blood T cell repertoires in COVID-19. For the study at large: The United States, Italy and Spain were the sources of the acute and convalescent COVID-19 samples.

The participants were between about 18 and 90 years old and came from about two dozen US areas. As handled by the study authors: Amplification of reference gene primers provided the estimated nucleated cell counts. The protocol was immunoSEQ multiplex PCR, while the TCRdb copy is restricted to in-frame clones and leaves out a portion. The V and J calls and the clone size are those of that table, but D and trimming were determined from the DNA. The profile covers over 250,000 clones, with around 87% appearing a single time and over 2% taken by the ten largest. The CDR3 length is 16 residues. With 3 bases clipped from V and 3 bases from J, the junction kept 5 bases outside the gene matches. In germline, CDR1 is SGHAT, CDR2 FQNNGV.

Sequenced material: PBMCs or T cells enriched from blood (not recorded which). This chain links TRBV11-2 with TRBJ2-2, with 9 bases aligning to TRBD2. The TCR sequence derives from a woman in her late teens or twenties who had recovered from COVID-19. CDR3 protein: CASSFQAGGDTGELFF. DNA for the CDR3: TGTGCCAGCAGCTTTCAAGCGGGGGGCGACACCGGGGAGCTGTTTTTT.